The next 21 T cell receptor beta chains were all read from a single sample in a study of neoadjuvant anti-PD-1 for oral cavity cancer. The table came from immunoSEQ multiplex PCR; TCRdb's copy has only in-frame clones and leaves some out. The sample has about 42,000 clones, 65% to 85% seen once. Time point specified: after neoadjuvant nivolumab, at surgical resection. The source was PBMCs, collected after nivolumab (anti-PD-1) treatment. The receptor source for this set is a person between 35 and 79 years old with oral cavity squamous cell carcinoma.

The CDR3, as DNA: TGCGCCAGCAGCGTCCTCCGCTCCGGGAGCGAGCAGTACTTC. Translation: CASSVLRSGSEQYF. V usage is TRBV5-1 and J usage is TRBJ2-7; D might be TRBD2 (6 bases). The CDR3 runs to 14 residues. CDR1 is SGHRS, CDR2 YFSETQ, per germline. Trimming removed 4 bases at V and 6 bases at J, with 17 bases between.

The V and J genes are TRBV5-4 and TRBJ2-1; the D call may be TRBD1 or TRBD2 (5 bases each). Trimming left V 4 bases short and J 8 bases short, with 19 bases between. Looked up from germline, CDR1 is SGHNT and CDR2 is YYREEE (reference sequence). The CDR3 length is 15 residues. This CDR3 is CASSPPGTLDDEQFF. CDR3 DNA sequence: TGTGCCAGCAGCCCCCCCGGGACCTTAGATGATGAGCAGTTCTTC.

The genes are TRBV7-9 and TRBJ2-7; the match to TRBD2 covers 7 bases. V was pared by 5 bases and J by 2 bases, with 6 bases of the junction left unmatched. The germline gives CDR1 SEHNR, CDR2 FQNEAQ (reference sequence). The CDR3 covers 14 residues. CDR3: CASSPSGGTYEQYF. In DNA, the CDR3 is TGTGCCAGCAGCCCCTCCGGGGGGACCTACGAGCAGTACTTC.

To note about this clone: Its ends do not fully match the called genes, so a read error is possible. The chain couples TRBV6-5 to TRBJ1-6; the D gene is possibly TRBD1 (5 bases). The CDR3 extends over 14 amino acids. Germline CDR1 MNHEY, CDR2 SVGAGI. The CDR3 coding sequence is TGTGCCAGTAGTTACGGAGGGGCGAATTCACCCCTCCACTTT. Protein: CASSYGGANSPLHF.

The V call is TRBV10-3, the J call TRBJ2-3; D uncertain. Trimming stripped 0 bases from V and 9 bases from J, with 7 bases between. The CDR3 length is 12 residues. CDR1 and CDR2 (germline): ENHRY, SYGVKD. The CDR3 DNA sequence: TGTGCCATCAGTGAGTCGGAAGCCACGCAGTATTTT. It encodes CAISESEATQYF.

The chain is built from TRBV7-9 and TRBJ2-7; D gene uncertain. Germline V gene data show CDR1 as SEHNR and CDR2 as FQNEAQ (reference sequence). V dropped 2 bases and J dropped 3 bases, with 2 bases sitting between them. The CDR3 totals 11 residues. This chain's CDR3 is CASSLSYEQYF. In DNA form, the CDR3 reads TGTGCCAGCAGCTTAAGCTACGAGCAGTACTTC.

V is TRBV29-1 and J is TRBJ2-7, with D tentatively TRBD1 or TRBD2 (5 bases each). The length of the CDR3 is 15 residues. Trimming pared 0 bases from V and 6 bases from J, leaving 18 bases between. Germline V gene data show CDR1 as SQVTM and CDR2 as ANQGSEA. DNA of the CDR3: TGCAGCGTTGAAGATGTCAAGGGGCGCGGGTCCGAGCAGTACTTC. It yields the protein CSVEDVKGRGSEQYF.

This chain connects TRBV7-9 to TRBJ1-1, with D unclear. The ends were cut back, 1 base at V and 4 bases at J, with 7 bases in the middle. The germline V gene has CDR1 SEHNR and CDR2 FQNEAQ (reference sequence). The CDR3 is made up of 13 amino acids. The CDR3 sequence is CASSLDSPTEAFF. In nucleotides, the CDR3 is TGTGCCAGCAGCTTAGACTCACCCACTGAAGCTTTCTTT.

In its sample, this clone was seen once. This chain connects TRBV6-5 to TRBJ1-1; weak D call: TRBD1 (5 bases). This CDR3 comprises 16 residues. Germline V gene lookup returns CDR1 MNHEY and CDR2 SVGAGI. Between the trimmed V and J ends, which lost 0 bases and 5 bases, there was a span of 16 bases. CDR3 sequence (DNA): TGTGCCAGCAGTTACTCCCAGACAGTTCCGAAGACTGAAGCTTTCTTT. Translation gives CASSYSQTVPKTEAFF.

The chain joins TRBV2 to TRBJ2-7; D not resolved. The germline V and J ends were trimmed by 2 bases and 0 bases, with 8 bases remaining between them. Germline CDR1 and CDR2: SNHLY and FYNNEI. The CDR3 loop spans 14 amino acids. DNA for the CDR3: TGTGCCAGCAGTGAACTCGACGTCTCCTACGAGCAGTACTTC. Its translation is CASSELDVSYEQYF.

This clone was seen only a few times. The gene calls are TRBV11-1 and TRBJ2-3; no clear D gene. Germline CDR1 and CDR2: SGHAT and FQDESV (reference sequence). The ends were cut back, 0 bases at V and 5 bases at J, with 9 bases in the middle. This CDR3 region has 14 residues. The CDR3 coding sequence is TGTGCCAGCAGCTTAGCCGCCAGCCTAGATACGCAGTATTTT. It is translated as CASSLAASLDTQYF.

The V call is TRBV13, the J call TRBJ2-1, with 10 bases identical to TRBD2. Trimming at V came to 3 bases and at J to 3 bases, leaving 8 bases not matched to a gene. CDR1 is PRHDT and CDR2 is FYEKMQ in the germline V gene (reference sequence). This CDR3 is built from 17 residues. The CDR3 coding sequence is TGTGCCAGCAGCTTGCCAAAAGCGGGGGGGCGCTACAATGAGCAGTTCTTC. It specifies CASSLPKAGGRYNEQFF.

J is TRBJ2-7 and V is TRBV7-6; TRBD1 matches 8 bases. V dropped 5 bases and J dropped 0; count of bases not matched to a gene: 3. The germline V gene has CDR1 SGHVS and CDR2 FNYEAQ. The CDR3 length is 14 residues. DNA of the CDR3: TGTGCCAGCAGCCCACAGGGGGTCTCCTACGAGCAGTACTTC. The encoded protein is CASSPQGVSYEQYF.

This clone has more than one count but fewer than ten. The chain employs TRBV15 and TRBJ2-7; D is uncertain. From germline, CDR1 is LNHNV and CDR2 YYDKDF (reference sequence). The CDR3 is 14 residues long. Trimming left V 1 base short and J 6 bases short, with 13 bases between. CDR3 amino acids: CATSRARPGGEQYF. For the CDR3, the DNA is TGTGCCACCAGCAGAGCCCGACCTGGTGGCGAGCAGTACTTC.

The chain combines TRBV4-1 with TRBJ2-7, with no clear D. Germline CDR1 MGHRA, CDR2 YSYEKL. This CDR3 is built from 13 residues. V was trimmed by 4 bases and J by 0 bases, leaving 7 bases between them. The CDR3, as DNA: TGCGCCAGCAGCCTCGTTAGCTCCTACGAGCAGTACTTC. Its translation is CASSLVSSYEQYF.

The chain uses TRBV29-1 and TRBJ2-1; D not certain. V was shortened by 4 bases and J by 6 bases, with 4 bases between the two germline ends. Per germline, CDR1 SQVTM and CDR2 ANQGSEA. The CDR3 is made up of 10 amino acids. This chain's CDR3 is CSVASNEQFF. CDR3 in DNA: TGCAGCGTTGCGTCCAATGAGCAGTTCTTC.

The chain recombines TRBV30 with TRBJ2-2, with 12 bases identical to TRBD2. Unmatched junction bases numbered 12, after V lost 5 bases and J lost 5 bases. The CDR3 consists of 17 residues. The germline gives CDR1 GTSNPN, CDR2 SVGIG (reference sequence). CDR3 nucleotides: TGTGCCTGGGTACCTTTGACCGGGACTAGCGGGACCGGGGAGCTGTTTTTT. Its protein is CAWVPLTGTSGTGELFF.

This clone was picked up a small number of times. The rearrangement links TRBV27 to TRBJ2-7; TRBD2 agrees at 10 bases. The CDR3 is 13 amino acids. After removal of 6 bases from V and 3 bases from J, the junction contained 2 bases not matched to a gene. Germline CDR1 and CDR2: MNHEY and SMNVEV (reference sequence). In DNA, the CDR3 is TGTGCCAGCAGGGCTAGCGGGAGCTACGAGCAGTACTTC. Its protein product is CASRASGSYEQYF.

The chain uses TRBV15 and TRBJ1-5; D is uncertain. The germline gives CDR1 LNHNV, CDR2 YYDKDF (reference sequence). This CDR3 region has 13 residues. V lost 1 base, J lost 6 bases, and 7 bases lay in between. CDR3 coding DNA: TGTGCCACCAGCAGAGTGGGGAGTCAGCCCCAGCATTTT. It yields the protein CATSRVGSQPQHF. The variable domain in full, completed from reference TRBV15 and TRBJ1-5, reads DAMVIQNPRYQVTQFGKPVTLSCSQTLNHNVMYWYQQKSSQAPKLLFHYYDKDFNNEADTPDNFQSRRPNTSFCFLDIRSPGLGDTAMYLCATSRVGSQPQHFGDGTRLSIL.

This sequence joins TRBV10-1 and TRBJ1-1; weak D call: TRBD1 (5 bases). The CDR3 loop spans 13 amino acids. V lost 5 bases and J lost 5, with 12 bases in between. Germline CDR1 reads WNHNN; CDR2 reads SYGVQD (reference sequence). The CDR3: CASSPGSGTEAFF. CDR3 sequence (DNA): TGCGCCAGCAGTCCAGGGTCGGGTACTGAAGCTTTCTTT.

The CDR3 DNA follows: TGTGCCAGCAGCTTAGTCAGGTCGGCCACTGAAGCTTTCTTT. It yields the protein CASSLVRSATEAFF. V is TRBV7-7 and J is TRBJ1-1; D remains unclear. V was clipped by 1 base and J by 4 bases, with 10 bases between them. Germline V lookup: CDR1 SSHAT, CDR2 FNYEAQ (reference sequence). The CDR3 covers 14 residues.